The T cell receptor beta chain described here comes from a study of T cell responses to AZD1222 COVID-19 vaccine. This CDR3 region has 14 residues. V was clipped by 4 bases and J by 4 bases, with 12 bases between them. Germline V lookup: CDR1 SGDLS, CDR2 YYNGEE. TCRdb's table, derived via immunoSEQ multiplex PCR, lists solely in-frame clones and lacks some. The sample contains about 150,000 clones, 86% of which appear only once. This clonotype was sampled from an adult in good health. The source material was peripheral blood, sampled on day 0 of MenACWY control vaccination. The rearrangement joins TRBV9 to TRBJ1-3; D possibly corresponds to TRBD1 (5 bases). The CDR3 nucleotides read TGTGCCAGCAGCTGGGGCCGAGGGGGAAACACCATATATTTT. Protein: CASSWGRGGNTIYF.